This T cell receptor (beta chain) was captured by sequencing in a study of neurological immune-mediated disorders. TCRdb fed the 5' RACE reads into MiXCR, producing one record per CDR3 protein. The top ten hold approximately 7% of the sample, which has approximately 66,000 distinct CDR3 sequences, 4.5% seen once. This CDR3 has 15 residues. Between the trimmed V and J ends, which lost 0 bases and 8 bases, there was a span of 16 bases. In this sample, this clonotype turned up many times. Its antigen is not identified. PBMCs stored at -80 C, numbering 2 million, were the origin of the unsorted libraries. Study-wide results and limits: HTLV-1-associated myelopathy had the most TCR clonal expansion, whereas multiple sclerosis had the least (lower than in healthy controls). When repertoires were grouped phylogenetically, those of 18 of 34 multiple sclerosis patients fell into one related-CDR3 cluster, a possible signature.

The clonotype originates from a man aged 25 to 45 with multiple sclerosis. The gene calls are TRBV12-3 or TRBV12-4 and TRBJ1-1; D gene uncertain. The sample consisted of PBMCs. CDR3 nucleotide sequence: TGTGCCAGCAGTTTAGCCCTGGGTGGCGCGGCAGAAGCTTTCTTT. Translation gives CASSLALGGAAEAFF.